This entry describes one T cell receptor beta chain. Its antigen is currently unknown. TCRdb's table, derived via immunoSEQ multiplex PCR, lists solely in-frame clones and lacks some. The sample lists tens of thousands of clones, about 88% seen once, with about 0.25% in the top ten. This sample is drawn from a study of OX40 agonist ivuxolimab in advanced cancers. General study points: People who partly responded at 0.1-3.0 mg/kg had some of the least clonal expansion seen.

The sequencing here drew on CD4+ or CD8+ T cells sorted from blood, taken in a trial of the OX40 agonist ivuxolimab. This sequence was found in an adult with an advanced solid tumor such as melanoma, head and neck, liver or kidney cancer.

CDR3 sequence reads: CASSADRALEAFF. The CDR3, as DNA: TGTGCCAGTAGTGCGGACAGAGCACTAGAAGCTTTCTTT. The chain couples TRBV19 to TRBJ1-1, with a weak D call TRBD1 (6 bases). The V gene's germline CDR1 is LNHDA and CDR2 SQIVND (reference sequence). The CDR3 has 13 residues. V dropped 5 bases and J dropped 8 bases, with 15 bases sitting between them. The full variable domain, in which reference TRBV19 and TRBJ1-1 provide the parts outside the CDR3, is DGGITQSPKYLFRKEGQNVTLSCEQNLNHDAMYWYRQDPGQGLRLIYYSQIVNDFQKGDIAEGYSVSREKKESFPLTVTSAQKNPTAFYLCASSADRALEAFFGQGTRLTVV.